A selection of T cell receptor beta chains follows, all from one sample in a study of control samples from healthy donors and cancer patients. Method: immunoSEQ multiplex PCR; TCRdb's copy keeps in-frame clones and lacks some. The repertoire holds about 120,000 clones, approximately 90% seen once, with around 7.6% in the top ten. Sequencing was carried out using blood. These receptor sequences come from a woman in her late teens or twenties in good health. The CDR3 runs from the conserved cysteine through the conserved F or W. D genes are given only for firm matches. Rows give clone size only sometimes, using once, few, many, or a class for an expanded clone.

cdr3_length	v_call	clone_size	d_call	j_call	cdr3_nt	cdr3_aa
15	TRBV7-2	many	-	TRBJ2-7	TGTGCCAGCAGCTTTCGGGCGAGACAAAAAAACGAGCAGTACTTC	CASSFRARQKNEQYF
15	TRBV28	-	TRBD2	TRBJ2-1	TGTGCCAGCACCATCGGAGGGGGTGGGGCGGGAGGAGAGTTCTTC	CASTIGGGGAGGEFF
17	TRBV7-2	-	TRBD2	TRBJ2-3	TGTGCCAGCAGCAGCGGACTAGCGGGGACTAGCACAGATACGCAGTATTTT	CASSSGLAGTSTDTQYF
13	TRBV6-4	once	-	TRBJ2-1	TGTGCCAGCAGTGAGTGGGGCGACAATGAGCAGTTCTTC	CASSEWGDNEQFF
14	TRBV7-9	-	TRBD1	TRBJ2-7	TGTGCCAGCAGCAAGGACAGGGCGAACTACGAGCAGTACTTC	CASSKDRANYEQYF
15	TRBV28	-	-	TRBJ2-4	TGTGCCAGCAGTTGGAATACAGGGGGGGCATCTCCCCGGTACTTC	CASSWNTGGASPRYF
16	TRBV21-1	-	-	TRBJ1-1	TGTGCCAGCAGCAAAGGGCCCGATTTACCGAACACTGAAGCTTTCTTT	CASSKGPDLPNTEAFF
15	TRBV15	-	TRBD1	TRBJ2-7	TGTGCCACCTCCCCGGGACAGGGGGCCCACTACGAGCAGTACTTC	CATSPGQGAHYEQYF
15	TRBV24-1	-	-	TRBJ2-4	TGTGCCACCAGTGAATGCATCCTCGGGGAAAACATTCAGTACTTC	CATSECILGENIQYF
12	TRBV2	-	-	TRBJ2-1	TGTGCCAGCAGTGGGGGTGGCAATGAGCAGTTCTTC	CASSGGGNEQFF
15	TRBV28	-	TRBD2	TRBJ2-7	TGTGCCAGCAGTACCCGACTAGCGGGGCGTTACGAGCAGTACTTC	CASSTRLAGRYEQYF
16	TRBV6-2/TRBV6-3	-	TRBD1	TRBJ2-2	TGTGCCAGCAGTTACGCGAAGACAGGGGGCTCCGGGGAGCTGTTTTTT	CASSYAKTGGSGELFF
15	TRBV9	medium-sized	TRBD2	TRBJ2-7	TGTGCCAGCAGCGTAGGTAATAGCGGGAGCTACGAGCAGTACTTC	CASSVGNSGSYEQYF
18	TRBV7-2	-	-	TRBJ2-1	TGTGCCAGCAGCTTAGCACGGCGAGGGGAGAGCTCCTACAATGAGCAGTTCTTC	CASSLARRGESSYNEQFF
14	TRBV30	-	-	TRBJ2-5	TGTGCCTGGAGTGGCGGCGCGTACCAAGAGACCCAGTACTTC	CAWSGGAYQETQYF
15	TRBV7-2	-	TRBD1	TRBJ1-2	TGTGCCAGCAGCTTAGATCCGACAGGGGGTAATGGCTACACCTTC	CASSLDPTGGNGYTF
12	TRBV10-1	-	-	TRBJ2-1	TGCGCCAGCAGTGAGTCTGGGAATGAGCAGTTCTTC	CASSESGNEQFF
13	TRBV7-6	-	TRBD2	TRBJ2-7	TGTGCCAGCAGTTCCTGGGAGGGCGTTGAGCAGTACTTC	CASSSWEGVEQYF
13	TRBV19	-	-	TRBJ1-6	TGTGCCAGTAGTAACTCCTATAATTCACCCCTCCACTTT	CASSNSYNSPLHF
13	TRBV27	-	-	TRBJ1-1	TGTGCCAGCAGTTTAGCCGGAGACACTGAAGCTTTCTTT	CASSLAGDTEAFF
14	TRBV27	-	TRBD2	TRBJ2-1	TGTGCCAGCAGTAGGCGGGAGGCCTACAATGAGCAGTTCTTC	CASSRREAYNEQFF
14	TRBV4-3	few	-	TRBJ2-7	TGCGCCAGCAGCCAAGAGTCCTCCGGGTACGAGCAGTACTTC	CASSQESSGYEQYF
19	TRBV7-2	-	TRBD2	TRBJ2-3	TGTGCCAGCAGCTTAGGTCTCCCGCGGGGGGGACTACGCACAGATACGCAGTATTTT	CASSLGLPRGGLRTDTQYF
15	TRBV7-6	-	TRBD1	TRBJ2-7	TGTGCCAGCAGCTTAACTCCTGGACAGGCCTACGAGCAGTACTTC	CASSLTPGQAYEQYF
15	TRBV5-6	-	-	TRBJ1-2	TGTGCCAGCAGCTCAGGCAGCCAGAGGACCTATGGCTACACCTTC	CASSSGSQRTYGYTF
12	TRBV5-6	few	-	TRBJ1-1	TGTGCCAGCAGCTTCCAGAACACTGAAGCTTTCTTT	CASSFQNTEAFF